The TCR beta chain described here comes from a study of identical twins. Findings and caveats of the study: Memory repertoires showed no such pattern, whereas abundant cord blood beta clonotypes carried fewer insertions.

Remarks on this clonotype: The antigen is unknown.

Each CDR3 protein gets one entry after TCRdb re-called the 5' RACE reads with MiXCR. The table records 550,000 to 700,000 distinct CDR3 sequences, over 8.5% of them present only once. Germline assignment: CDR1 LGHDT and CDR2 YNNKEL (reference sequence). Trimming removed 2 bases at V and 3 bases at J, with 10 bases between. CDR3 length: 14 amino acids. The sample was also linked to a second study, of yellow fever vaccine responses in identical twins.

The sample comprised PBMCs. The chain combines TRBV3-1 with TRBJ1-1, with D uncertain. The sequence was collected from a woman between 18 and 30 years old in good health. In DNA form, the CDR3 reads TGTGCCAGCAGCCAATACGGTAAGGACACTGAAGCTTTCTTT. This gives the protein CASSQYGKDTEAFF.